This TCR delta chain is drawn from a study of gamma-delta T cells after stem cell transplantation. This clone appeared a few times. This likely traces to a read error, being one base from a far larger clone. The sample carries other DNA sequences with the same CDR3. TCRdb reanalysed the RT-PCR reads with CATT. The repertoire holds over 2,500 delta-chain clones, with around 2.1% as singletons. V lost 0 bases, J lost 7 bases, and 26 bases lay in between. This CDR3 is built from 18 residues. Germline V CDR1 and CDR2: GEAIGNYY, EKD. The chain employs TRDV2 and TRDJ1; no clear D gene. The specimen was gamma-delta T cells. The sequence was obtained from a human donor. It is not recorded whose cells these are; they may come from a transplant donor. CDR3 in amino acids: CACDTAPGPYTLPRKLIF. The CDR3 coding sequence is TGTGCCTGTGACACCGCACCCGGGCCCTATACCCTCCCGCGTAAACTCATCTTT.